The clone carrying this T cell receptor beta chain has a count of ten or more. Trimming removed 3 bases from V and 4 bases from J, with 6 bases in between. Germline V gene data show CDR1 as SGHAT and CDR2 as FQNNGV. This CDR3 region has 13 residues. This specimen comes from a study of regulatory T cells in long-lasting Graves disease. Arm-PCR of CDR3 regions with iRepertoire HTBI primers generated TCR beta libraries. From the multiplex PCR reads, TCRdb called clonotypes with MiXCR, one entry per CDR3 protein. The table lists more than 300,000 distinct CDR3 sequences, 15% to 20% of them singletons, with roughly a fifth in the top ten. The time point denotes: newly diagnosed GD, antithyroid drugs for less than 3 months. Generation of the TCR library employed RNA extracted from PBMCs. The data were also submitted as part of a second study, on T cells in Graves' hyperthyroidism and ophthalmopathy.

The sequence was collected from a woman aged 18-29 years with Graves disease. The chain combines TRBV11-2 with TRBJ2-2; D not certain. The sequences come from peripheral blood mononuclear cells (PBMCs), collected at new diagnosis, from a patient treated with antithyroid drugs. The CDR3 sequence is CASSFRLTGELFF. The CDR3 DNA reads TGTGCCAGCAGCTTTCGACTCACCGGGGAGCTGTTTTTT.